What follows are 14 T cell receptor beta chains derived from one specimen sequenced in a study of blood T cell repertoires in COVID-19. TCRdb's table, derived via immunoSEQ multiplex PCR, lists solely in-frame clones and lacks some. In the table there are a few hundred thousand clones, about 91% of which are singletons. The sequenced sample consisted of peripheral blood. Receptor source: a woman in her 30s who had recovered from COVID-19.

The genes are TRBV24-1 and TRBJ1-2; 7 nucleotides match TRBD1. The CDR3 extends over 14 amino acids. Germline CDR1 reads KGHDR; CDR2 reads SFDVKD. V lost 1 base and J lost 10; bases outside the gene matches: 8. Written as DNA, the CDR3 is TGTGCCACCAGTGATTTCGGGCAGGGGGGACACTACACCTTC. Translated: CATSDFGQGGHYTF.

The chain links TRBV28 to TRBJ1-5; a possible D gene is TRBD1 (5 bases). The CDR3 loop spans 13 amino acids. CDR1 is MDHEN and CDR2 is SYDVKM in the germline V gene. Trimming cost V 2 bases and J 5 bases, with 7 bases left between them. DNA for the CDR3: TGTGCCAGCAGTTTAAGCAGGGATCAGCCCCAGCATTTT. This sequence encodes CASSLSRDQPQHF.

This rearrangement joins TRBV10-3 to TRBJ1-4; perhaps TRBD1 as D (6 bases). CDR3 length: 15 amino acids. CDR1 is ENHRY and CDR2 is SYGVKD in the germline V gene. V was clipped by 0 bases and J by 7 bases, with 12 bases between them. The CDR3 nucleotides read TGTGCCATCAGTGAGTCACAGACAGGTACTGAAAAACTGTTTTTT. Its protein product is CAISESQTGTEKLFF.

The CDR3 coding sequence is TGCGCCAGCAGCTTGATCCCGGGAACCAACACTGAAGCTTTCTTT. Its translation is CASSLIPGTNTEAFF. The rearrangement joins TRBV5-1 to TRBJ1-1; D gene unclear. CDR1 and CDR2 from the germline V gene are SGHRS and YFSETQ. Trimming cost V 1 base and J 2 bases, with 12 bases left between them. The CDR3 extends over 15 amino acids. Full variable domain (remainder filled in from reference TRBV5-1 and TRBJ1-1): KAGVTQTPRYLIKTRGQQVTLSCSPISGHRSVSWYQQTPGQGLQFLFEYFSETQRNKGNFPGRFSGRQFSNSRSEMNVSTLELGDSALYLCASSLIPGTNTEAFFGQGTRLTVV.

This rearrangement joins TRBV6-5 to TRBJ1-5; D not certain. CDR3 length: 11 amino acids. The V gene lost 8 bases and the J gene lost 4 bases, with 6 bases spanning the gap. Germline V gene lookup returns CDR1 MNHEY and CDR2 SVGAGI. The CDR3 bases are TGTGCCAGCCGAGAAAATCAGCCCCAGCATTTT. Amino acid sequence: CASRENQPQHF.

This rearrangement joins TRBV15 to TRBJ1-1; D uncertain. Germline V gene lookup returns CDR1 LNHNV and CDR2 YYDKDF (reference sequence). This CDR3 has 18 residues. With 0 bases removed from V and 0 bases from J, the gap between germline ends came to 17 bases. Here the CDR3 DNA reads TGTGCCACCAGCAGAGATACCAGGTTCTCCGGATTGAACACTGAAGCTTTCTTT. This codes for CATSRDTRFSGLNTEAFF.

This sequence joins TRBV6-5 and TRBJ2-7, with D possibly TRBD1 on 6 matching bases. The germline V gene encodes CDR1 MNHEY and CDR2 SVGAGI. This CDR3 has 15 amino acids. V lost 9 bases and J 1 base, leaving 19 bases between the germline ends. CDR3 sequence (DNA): TGTGCCAGTAAAGTAACCGGGACATCTTCCTACGAGCAGTACTTC. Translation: CASKVTGTSSYEQYF.

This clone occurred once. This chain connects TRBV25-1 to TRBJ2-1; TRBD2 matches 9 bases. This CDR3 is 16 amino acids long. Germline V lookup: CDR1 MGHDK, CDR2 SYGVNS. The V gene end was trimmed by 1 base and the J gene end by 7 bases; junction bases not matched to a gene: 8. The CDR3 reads CASSEFGGGGGNEQFF. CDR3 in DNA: TGTGCCAGCAGTGAATTTGGGGGCGGGGGGGGGAATGAGCAGTTCTTC.

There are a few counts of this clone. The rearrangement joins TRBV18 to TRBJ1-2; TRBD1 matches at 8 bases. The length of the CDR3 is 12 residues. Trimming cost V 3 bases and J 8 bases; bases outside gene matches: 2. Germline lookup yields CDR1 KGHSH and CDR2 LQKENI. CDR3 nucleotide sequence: TGTGCCAGCTCACCCGACAGGGGCGGCTACACCTTC. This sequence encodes CASSPDRGGYTF.

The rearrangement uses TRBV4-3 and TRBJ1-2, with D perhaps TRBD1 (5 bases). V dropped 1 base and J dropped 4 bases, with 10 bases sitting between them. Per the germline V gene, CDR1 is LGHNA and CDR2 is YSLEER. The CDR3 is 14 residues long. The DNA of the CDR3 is TGCGCCAGCAGCCAAGGGCAGGGCGGCTATGGCTACACCTTC. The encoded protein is CASSQGQGGYGYTF.

CDR3 nucleotides: TGTGCCAGCAGCTTCCCCCTCGACAGGACCACTGAAGCTTTCTTT. Translation gives CASSFPLDRTTEAFF. The chain links TRBV5-4 to TRBJ1-1; TRBD1 is a possible D gene (6 bases). CDR3 size: 15 residues. Germline CDR1 SGHNT, CDR2 YYREEE (reference sequence). V gave up 2 bases and J gave up 4 bases, with 15 bases separating them.

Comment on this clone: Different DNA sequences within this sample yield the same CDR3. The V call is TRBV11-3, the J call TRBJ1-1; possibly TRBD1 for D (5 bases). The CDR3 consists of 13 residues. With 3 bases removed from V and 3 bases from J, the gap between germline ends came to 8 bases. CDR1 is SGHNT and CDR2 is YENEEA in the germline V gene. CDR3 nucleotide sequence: TGTGCCAGCAGCTTGGACACCGACACTGAAGCTTTCTTT. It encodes CASSLDTDTEAFF.

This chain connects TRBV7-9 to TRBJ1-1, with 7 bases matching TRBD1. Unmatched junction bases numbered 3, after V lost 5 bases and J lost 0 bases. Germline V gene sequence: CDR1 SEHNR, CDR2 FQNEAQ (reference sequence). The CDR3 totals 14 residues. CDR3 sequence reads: CASSQGQLNTEAFF. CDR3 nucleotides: TGTGCCAGCAGCCAGGGACAGTTGAACACTGAAGCTTTCTTT.

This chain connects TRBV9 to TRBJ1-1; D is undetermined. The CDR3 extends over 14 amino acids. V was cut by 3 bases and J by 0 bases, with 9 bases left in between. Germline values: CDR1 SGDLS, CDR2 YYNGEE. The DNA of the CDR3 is TGTGCCAGCAGCGCTGACACAATGAACACTGAAGCTTTCTTT. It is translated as CASSADTMNTEAFF.